This T cell receptor (beta chain) is drawn from a study of T cells after yellow fever vaccination. The V end was cut by 0 bases, the J end by 0 bases, with 9 bases between. CDR1 is SGHRS, CDR2 YFSETQ, per germline. The CDR3 is made up of 16 amino acids. TCRdb reanalysed the 5' RACE reads using MiXCR and keeps one entry per CDR3 protein. Among 400,000 to 450,000 distinct CDR3 sequences listed, 18% were seen once. Sequences were derived from PBMCs, sampled before the yellow fever booster vaccination. This receptor was taken from a man between 18 and 35 years old who received the YFV17D yellow fever vaccine. V is TRBV5-1 and J is TRBJ2-2; no clear D gene. CDR3: CASSLAQLSNTGELFF. For the CDR3, the DNA is TGCGCCAGCAGCTTGGCCCAACTCTCGAACACCGGGGAGCTGTTTTTT.